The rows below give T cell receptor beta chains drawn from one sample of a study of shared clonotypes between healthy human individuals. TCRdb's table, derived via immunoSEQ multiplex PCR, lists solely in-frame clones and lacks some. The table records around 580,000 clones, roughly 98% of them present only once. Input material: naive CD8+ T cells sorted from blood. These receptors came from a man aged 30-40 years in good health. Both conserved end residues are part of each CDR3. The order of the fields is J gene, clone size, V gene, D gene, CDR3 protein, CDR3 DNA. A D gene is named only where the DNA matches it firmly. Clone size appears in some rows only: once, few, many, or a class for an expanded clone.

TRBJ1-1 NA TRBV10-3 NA CAISDPDRTITMNTEAFF TGTGCCATCAGTGACCCGGACAGAACTATAACCATGAACACTGAAGCTTTCTTT
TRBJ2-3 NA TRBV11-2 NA CASSPRHTDTQYF TGTGCCAGCAGCCCTAGACACACAGATACGCAGTATTTT
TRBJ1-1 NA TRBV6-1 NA CASFGQATEAFF TGTGCCAGTTTCGGCCAGGCGACTGAAGCTTTCTTT
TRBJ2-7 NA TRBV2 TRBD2 CASSVTLTSDTNEQYF TGTGCCAGCAGTGTAACTCTGACTAGCGATACCAACGAGCAGTACTTC
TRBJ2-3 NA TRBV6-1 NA CASSGSGHLVDTQYF TGTGCCAGCAGTGGTTCAGGACATTTAGTAGATACGCAGTATTTT
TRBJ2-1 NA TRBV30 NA CAWDRDLLYNEQFF TGTGCCTGGGACCGGGACTTGTTGTACAATGAGCAGTTCTTC
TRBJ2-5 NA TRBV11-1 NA CASSPATGEETQYF TGTGCCAGCAGCCCAGCGACAGGCGAAGAGACCCAGTACTTC
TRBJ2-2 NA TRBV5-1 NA CASSPEPGGTGELFF TGCGCCAGCAGCCCGGAGCCCGGGGGCACCGGGGAGCTGTTTTTT
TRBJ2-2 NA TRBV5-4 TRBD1 CASSYRQGNTGELFF TGTGCCAGCAGTTACAGACAGGGGAACACCGGGGAGCTGTTTTTT
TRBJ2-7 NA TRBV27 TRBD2 CASSLAGERLYEQYF TGTGCCAGCAGTTTAGCGGGAGAGAGACTTTACGAGCAGTACTTC
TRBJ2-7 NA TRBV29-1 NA CSVEGVRNEQYF TGCAGCGTTGAGGGGGTTCGGAACGAGCAGTACTTC
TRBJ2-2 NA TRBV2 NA CASRGEIPSLNTGELFF TGTGCCAGCAGGGGCGAAATCCCCTCGTTAAACACCGGGGAGCTGTTTTTT
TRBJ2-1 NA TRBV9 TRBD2 CASSVGASGRGEQFF TGTGCCAGCAGCGTAGGTGCTAGCGGGAGGGGTGAGCAGTTCTTC
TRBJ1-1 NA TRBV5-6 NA CASSFLRAEAFF TGTGCCAGCAGCTTCCTGAGAGCTGAAGCTTTCTTT
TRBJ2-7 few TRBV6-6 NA CASSYDSSYEQYF TGTGCCAGCAGTTACGACAGCTCCTACGAGCAGTACTTC
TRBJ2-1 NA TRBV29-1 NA CSVEGTDTYNEQFF TGCAGCGTTGAAGGGACAGATACCTACAATGAGCAGTTCTTC
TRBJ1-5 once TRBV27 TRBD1 CASSLVGGDRNQPQHF TGTGCCAGCAGTTTGGTAGGGGGCGACCGCAATCAGCCCCAGCATTTT
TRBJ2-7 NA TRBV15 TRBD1 CATSRGDRGSYEQYF TGTGCCACCAGCAGAGGTGACAGGGGATCTTACGAGCAGTACTTC
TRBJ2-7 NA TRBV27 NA CATKPGDAYEQYF TGTGCCACAAAGCCAGGGGACGCCTACGAGCAGTACTTC
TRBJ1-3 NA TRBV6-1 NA CASSEGPVGSPGNTIYF TGTGCCAGCAGTGAAGGCCCGGTCGGGTCGCCTGGAAACACCATATATTTT
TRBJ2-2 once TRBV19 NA CASSIDREANTGELFF TGTGCCAGTAGTATAGATAGGGAAGCAAACACCGGGGAGCTGTTTTTT
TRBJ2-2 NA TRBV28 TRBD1 CASSLTGTAGELFF TGTGCCAGCAGTTTGACAGGGACAGCCGGGGAGCTGTTTTTT
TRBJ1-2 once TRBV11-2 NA CASSLDRSGHRDGYTF TGTGCCAGCAGCTTAGATCGGTCCGGGCACAGGGATGGCTACACCTTC
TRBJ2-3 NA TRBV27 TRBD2 CASSPSAGEMTDTQYF TGTGCCAGCAGTCCATCGGCGGGGGAGATGACAGATACGCAGTATTTT
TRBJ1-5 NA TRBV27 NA CASSFSRTQPQHF TGTGCCAGCAGTTTTTCCAGGACCCAGCCCCAGCATTTT
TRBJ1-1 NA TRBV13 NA CASSTQGFEAFF TGTGCCAGCAGCACACAGGGATTTGAAGCTTTCTTT
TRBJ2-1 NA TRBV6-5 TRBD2 CASSTGTSPNNEQFF TGTGCCAGCAGTACCGGGACTAGTCCAAACAATGAGCAGTTCTTC
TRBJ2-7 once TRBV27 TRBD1 CASSWGTGPTYEQYF TGTGCCAGCAGTTGGGGGACAGGGCCCACCTACGAGCAGTACTTC
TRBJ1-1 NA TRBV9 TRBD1 CASSVGGQMNTEAFF TGTGCCAGCAGCGTAGGGGGACAGATGAACACTGAAGCTTTCTTT
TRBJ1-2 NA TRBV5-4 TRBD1 CASSKDRGGDDWYTF TGTGCCAGCAGCAAGGACAGGGGGGGCGATGATTGGTACACCTTC
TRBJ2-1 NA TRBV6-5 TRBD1 CASSGDRQQFF TGTGCCAGCAGTGGGGACAGGCAGCAGTTCTTC
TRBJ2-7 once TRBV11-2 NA CASSLGASGYEQYF TGTGCCAGCAGCTTGGGGGCTAGCGGCTACGAGCAGTACTTC
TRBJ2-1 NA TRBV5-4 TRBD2 CASRSGTSIFF TGTGCCAGCAGATCCGGGACTAGTATCTTCTTC
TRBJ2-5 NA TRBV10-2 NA CASSEKTRRGTQYF TGCGCCAGCAGTGAGAAAACCCGACGCGGGACCCAGTACTTC
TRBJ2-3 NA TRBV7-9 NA CASSPRGAHTQYF TGTGCCAGCAGCCCCCGGGGGGCACATACGCAGTATTTT